The clone carrying this TCR beta chain was seen only a few times. Its target is unknown. This sample stems from a study of blood T cells in healthy people across ages. Regarding the study as a whole: Among T cells, TCR beta diversity per million cells dropped roughly linearly as age rose.

Ten milliliters was the volume of peripheral blood drawn from each donor. PCR was performed a second time for about 7 to 12 cycles using a sample-barcoded 5' primer and a J-beta primer mix. TCRdb analysed the 5' RACE reads with MiXCR anew, one entry per CDR3 protein. The sample lists more than 500,000 distinct CDR3 sequences, about a quarter occurring once. These sequences were also reported in another study, on T cells of mothers and their children. That paper adds: Detection of persistent microchimeric T cell clones did not occur.

The sample was blood. The clonotype comes from a boy between 2 and 10 years old in good health.

CDR3 in DNA: TGCGCCAGCAGCCAATTACTAGCGGGGACAGCCAAAAACATTCAGTACTTC. This sequence encodes CASSQLLAGTAKNIQYF. This chain uses TRBV4-1 with TRBJ2-4, with 10 bases that match TRBD2. The CDR3 is 17 residues long. CDR1 is MGHRA and CDR2 is YSYEKL in the germline V gene. V dropped 2 bases and J dropped 0; count of bases not matched to a gene: 4.